The 4 T cell receptor beta chains below were found in one sample sequenced in a study of cytomegalovirus exposure and HLA in healthy donors. The PCR contained 60 Vbeta and 13 Jbeta primers. TCRdb's table, derived via immunoSEQ multiplex PCR, lists solely in-frame clones and lacks some. The sample contains 160,000 or so clones, 80% of which appear only once. Sequenced input: PBMCs. These receptors all stem from a woman aged 45-65 years in good health and CMV-seronegative.

The chain uses TRBV7-2 and TRBJ1-2; D is unresolved. The CDR3 sequence is 13 residues long. Looked up from germline, CDR1 is SGHTA and CDR2 is FQGNSA. V lost 4 bases and J 2 bases, leaving 8 bases between the germline ends. This chain's CDR3 is CASSSQENYGYTF. DNA of the CDR3: TGTGCCAGCAGCTCCCAGGAAAACTATGGCTACACCTTC.

V gene TRBV7-2 combines with J gene TRBJ1-5; possible D gene TRBD1, 5 bases. The CDR3 totals 17 residues. CDR1 and CDR2 from the germline V gene are SGHTA and FQGNSA. Trimming shortened V by 0 bases and J by 7 bases, and 19 bases separated the two germline ends. CDR3 DNA: TGTGCCAGCAGCTTAGCCCACCAGGGTGGTGGGAGGCAGCCCCAGCATTTT. The encoded protein is CASSLAHQGGGRQPQHF.

This clone was seen only once. The rearrangement links TRBV29-1 to TRBJ2-7; D not resolved. This CDR3 is 11 amino acids long. Germline assignment: CDR1 SQVTM and CDR2 ANQGSEA. The V end lost 0 bases, the J end lost 6 bases, and 6 bases lay between the germline ends. CDR3 sequence (DNA): TGCAGCGTTGAAGATTGGGCCGAGCAGTACTTC. Its protein is CSVEDWAEQYF.

This rearrangement joins TRBV18 to TRBJ2-7; D is perhaps TRBD2 (6 bases). V dropped 5 bases and J dropped 3 bases, with 11 bases sitting between them. The CDR3 extends over 13 amino acids. The germline CDR1 and CDR2 sequences are KGHSH and LQKENI. CDR3 in DNA: TGTGCCAGCTCAACCGGGGGTGGCTACGAGCAGTACTTC. Encoded protein: CASSTGGGYEQYF.